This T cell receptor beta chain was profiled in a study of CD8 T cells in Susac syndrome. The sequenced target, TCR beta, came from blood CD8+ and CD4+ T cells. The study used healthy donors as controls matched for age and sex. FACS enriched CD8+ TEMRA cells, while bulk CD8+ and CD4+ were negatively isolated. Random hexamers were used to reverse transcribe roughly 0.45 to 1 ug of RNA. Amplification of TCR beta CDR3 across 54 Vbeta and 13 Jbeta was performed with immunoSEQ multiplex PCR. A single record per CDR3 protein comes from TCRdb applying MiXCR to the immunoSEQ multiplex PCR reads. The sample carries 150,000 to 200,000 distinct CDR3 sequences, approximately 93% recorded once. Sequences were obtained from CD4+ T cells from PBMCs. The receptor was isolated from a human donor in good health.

The CDR3 DNA follows: TGCGCCAGCAGACGGACAGGGCCAAATTCACCCCTCCACTTT. Its protein product is CASRRTGPNSPLHF. The chain is built from TRBV5-1 and TRBJ1-6; 8 bases map to TRBD1. V lost 5 bases to trimming and J lost 7 bases; unmatched junction nucleotides: 5. CDR3 length equals 14 residues. Per the germline V gene, CDR1 is SGHRS and CDR2 is YFSETQ.